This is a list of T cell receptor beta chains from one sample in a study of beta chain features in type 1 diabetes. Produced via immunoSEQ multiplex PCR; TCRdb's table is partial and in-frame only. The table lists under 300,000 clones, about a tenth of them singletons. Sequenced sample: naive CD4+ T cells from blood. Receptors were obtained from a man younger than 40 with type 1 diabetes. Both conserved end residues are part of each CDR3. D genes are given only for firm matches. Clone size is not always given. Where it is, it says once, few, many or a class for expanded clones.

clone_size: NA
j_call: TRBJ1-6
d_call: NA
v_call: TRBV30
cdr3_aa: CAWSVRVTSSYNSPLHF
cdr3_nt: TGTGCCTGGAGTGTACGGGTTACTAGCTCCTATAATTCACCCCTCCACTTT

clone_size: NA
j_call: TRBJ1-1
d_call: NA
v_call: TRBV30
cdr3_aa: CAWSPNGGTEAFF
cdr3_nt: TGTGCCTGGAGTCCAAACGGGGGAACTGAAGCTTTCTTT

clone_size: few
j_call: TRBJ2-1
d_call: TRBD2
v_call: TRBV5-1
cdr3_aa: CASSSGTIGAEQFF
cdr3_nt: TGCGCCAGCAGCTCCGGGACTATCGGGGCTGAGCAGTTCTTC

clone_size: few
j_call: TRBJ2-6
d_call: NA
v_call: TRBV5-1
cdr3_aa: CASSLRGALGANVLTF
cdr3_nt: TGCGCCAGCTCCCTGAGAGGCGCTCTTGGGGCCAACGTCCTGACTTTC

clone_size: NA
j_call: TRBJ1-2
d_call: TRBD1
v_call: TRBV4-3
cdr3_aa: CASSQGQGNGYTF
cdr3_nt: TGCGCCAGCAGCCAAGGACAGGGAAATGGCTACACCTTC

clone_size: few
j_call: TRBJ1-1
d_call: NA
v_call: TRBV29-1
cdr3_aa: CSGISVTEAFF
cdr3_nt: TGCAGCGGCATTTCGGTCACTGAAGCTTTCTTT

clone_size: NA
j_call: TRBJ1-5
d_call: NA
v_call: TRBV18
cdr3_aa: CASSSGGDSPPQHF
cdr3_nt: TGTGCCAGCTCCTCCGGCGGCGATAGTCCGCCCCAGCATTTT

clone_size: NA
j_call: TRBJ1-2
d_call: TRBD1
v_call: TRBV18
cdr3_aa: CASSPPGGRNYGYTF
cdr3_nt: TGTGCCAGCTCACCACCAGGGGGCAGGAACTATGGCTACACCTTC

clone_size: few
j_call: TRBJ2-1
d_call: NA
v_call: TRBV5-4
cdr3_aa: CASSPRAGWGEAYNEQFF
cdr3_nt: TGTGCCAGCAGCCCGAGGGCGGGGTGGGGGGAGGCCTACAATGAGCAGTTCTTC

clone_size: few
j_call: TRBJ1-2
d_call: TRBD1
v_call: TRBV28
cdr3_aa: CASSLPQGATDYGYTF
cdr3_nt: TGTGCCAGCAGCCTACCACAGGGGGCGACGGACTATGGCTACACCTTC

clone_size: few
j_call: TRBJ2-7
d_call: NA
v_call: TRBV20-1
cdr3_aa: CSALASYEQYF
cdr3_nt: TGCAGTGCCCTCGCGAGCTACGAGCAGTACTTC

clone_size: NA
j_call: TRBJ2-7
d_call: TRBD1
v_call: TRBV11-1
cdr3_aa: CASSLTGQGGYEQYF
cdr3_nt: TGTGCCAGCAGCTTAACGGGACAGGGGGGCTACGAGCAGTACTTC

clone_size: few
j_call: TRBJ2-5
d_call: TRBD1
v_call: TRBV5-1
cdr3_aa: CASSTPGTGAGETQYF
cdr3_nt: TGCGCCAGCAGCACCCCCGGGACAGGGGCAGGAGAGACCCAGTACTTC

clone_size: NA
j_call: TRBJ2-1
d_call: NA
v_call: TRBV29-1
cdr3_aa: CSATDEVFYNEQFF
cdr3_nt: TGCAGCGCAACCGACGAGGTTTTCTACAATGAGCAGTTCTTC

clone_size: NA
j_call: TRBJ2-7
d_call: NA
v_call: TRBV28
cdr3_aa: CASSSTRGAGF
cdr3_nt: TGTGCCAGCAGTTCGACCAGGGGCGCAGGGTTC

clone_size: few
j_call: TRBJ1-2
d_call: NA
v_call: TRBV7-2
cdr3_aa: CASSLGGYGYTF
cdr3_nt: TGTGCCAGCAGCTTAGGAGGGTATGGCTACACCTTC

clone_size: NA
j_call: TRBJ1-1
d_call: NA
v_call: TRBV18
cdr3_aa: CASSPESNTEAFF
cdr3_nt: TGTGCCAGCTCACCTGAGAGCAACACTGAAGCTTTCTTT

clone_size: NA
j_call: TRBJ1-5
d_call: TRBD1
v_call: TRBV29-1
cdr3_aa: CSAGGGNQPQHF
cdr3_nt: TGCAGCGCAGGGGGCGGTAATCAGCCCCAGCATTTT

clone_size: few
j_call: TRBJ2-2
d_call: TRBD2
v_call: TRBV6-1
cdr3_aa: CASSAASGGASDTGELFF
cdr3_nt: TGTGCCAGCAGTGCGGCTAGCGGGGGGGCTTCGGACACCGGGGAGCTGTTTTTT

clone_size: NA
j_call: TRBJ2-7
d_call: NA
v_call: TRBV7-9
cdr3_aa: CASSPGGEQYF
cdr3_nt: TGTGCCAGCAGCCCAGGTGGCGAGCAGTACTTC

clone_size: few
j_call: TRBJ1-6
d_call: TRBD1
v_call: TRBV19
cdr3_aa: CASTRQGAESPLHF
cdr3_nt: TGTGCCAGTACCCGACAGGGGGCGGAATCACCCCTCCACTTT

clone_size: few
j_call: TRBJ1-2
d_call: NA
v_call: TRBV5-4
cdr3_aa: CASSREGERTYGYTF
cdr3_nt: TGTGCCAGCAGCCGGGAGGGGGAACGAACCTATGGCTACACCTTC

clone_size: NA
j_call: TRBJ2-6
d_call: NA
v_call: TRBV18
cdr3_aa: CASSPSSGANVLTF
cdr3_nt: TGTGCCAGCTCACCCAGCTCTGGGGCCAACGTCCTGACTTTC

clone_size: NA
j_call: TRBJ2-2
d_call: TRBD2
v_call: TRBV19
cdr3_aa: CASSIGFPSGGPGELFF
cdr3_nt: TGTGCCAGTAGTATAGGCTTTCCTAGCGGGGGACCCGGAGAGCTGTTTTTT

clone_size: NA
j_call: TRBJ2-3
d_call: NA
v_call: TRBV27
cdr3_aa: CASSLNPPPVTDTQYF
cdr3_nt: TGTGCCAGCAGTTTAAATCCCCCCCCTGTAACAGATACGCAGTATTTT

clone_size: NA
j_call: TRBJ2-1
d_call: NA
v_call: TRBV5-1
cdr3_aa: CASSPSQGNNEQFF
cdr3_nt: TGCGCCAGCAGCCCTTCCCAGGGAAACAATGAGCAGTTCTTC

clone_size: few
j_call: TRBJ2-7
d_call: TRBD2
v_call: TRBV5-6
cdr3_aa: CASRRSGGSYEQYF
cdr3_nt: TGTGCCAGCAGACGTAGCGGGGGCTCCTACGAGCAGTACTTC